These 24 T cell receptor beta chains originate from one sample sequenced in a study of shared clonotypes between healthy human individuals. Assay used: immunoSEQ multiplex PCR; TCRdb lists only in-frame clones, some missing. Here the sample spans over a million clones, approximately 98.5% being singletons. What was sequenced was naive CD4+ T cells sorted from blood. The sample's subset: CD45RA+ positively selected. These receptors were obtained from a man aged 25 to 40 in good health.

The chain employs TRBV2 and TRBJ2-2; D possibly corresponds to TRBD1 (5 bases). Germline assignment: CDR1 SNHLY and CDR2 FYNNEI. The CDR3 spans 14 residues. V lost 2 bases, J lost 1 base, and 5 bases lay in between. CDR3 DNA: TGTGCCAGCAGTGAACAGGGGAACACCGGGGAGCTGTTTTTT. It codes for CASSEQGNTGELFF.

The rearrangement joins TRBV7-9 to TRBJ2-7; tentative D call: TRBD2 (6 bases). This CDR3 comprises 16 residues. Germline V gene data show CDR1 as SEHNR and CDR2 as FQNEAQ (reference sequence). V was cut by 5 bases and J by 0 bases, with 17 bases left in between. CDR3 region: CASSPRGGGSSYEQYF. In nucleotides, the CDR3 is TGTGCCAGCAGCCCCCGTGGCGGAGGGAGCTCCTACGAGCAGTACTTC.

In this sample, this clone turned up once. The rearrangement links TRBV7-3 to TRBJ2-5; the match to TRBD2 covers 15 bases. The length of the CDR3 is 19 residues. The ends lost 5 bases at V and 1 base at J; junction bases unmatched: 11. Germline-derived CDR1 and CDR2 are SGHTA and FQGTGA. CDR3 residues: CASSSPGLAGGGRQETQYF. CDR3 DNA sequence: TGTGCCAGCAGCAGTCCGGGACTAGCGGGAGGAGGGCGCCAAGAGACCCAGTACTTC.

This chain uses TRBV5-6 with TRBJ1-3; D perhaps matches TRBD1 (6 bases). The CDR3 covers 16 residues. The ends were cut back, 0 bases at V and 4 bases at J, with 14 bases in the middle. The germline V gene has CDR1 SGHDT and CDR2 YYEEEE. CDR3 in amino acids: CASSLATGPSGNTIYF. The CDR3 DNA follows: TGTGCCAGCAGCTTGGCCACAGGGCCATCCGGAAACACCATATATTTT. Full variable domain (outside the CDR3, taken from reference TRBV5-6 and TRBJ1-3): DAGVTQSPTHLIKTRGQQVTLRCSPKSGHDTVSWYQQALGQGPQFIFQYYEEEERQRGNFPDRFSGHQFPNYSSELNVNALLLGDSALYLCASSLATGPSGNTIYFGEGSWLTVV.

This clone was seen only once. The chain links TRBV27 to TRBJ2-3; 10 nucleotides align to TRBD1. The germline gives CDR1 MNHEY, CDR2 SMNVEV (reference sequence). The CDR3 totals 13 residues. V was clipped by 5 bases and J by 8 bases; unmatched bases: 4. CDR3 residues: CASSDRGRGTQYF. The DNA of the CDR3 is TGTGCCAGCAGTGACAGGGGGCGCGGTACGCAGTATTTT.

The V call is TRBV10-3, the J call TRBJ2-3; the match to TRBD1 covers 8 bases. This CDR3 spans 13 amino acids. Germline CDR1 is ENHRY and CDR2 is SYGVKD. J gave up 2 bases and V 6 bases, and 1 base lay outside the gene matches. DNA of the CDR3: TGTGCCATCAGGACAGGGGACACAGATACGCAGTATTTT. This gives the protein CAIRTGDTDTQYF.

The chain recombines TRBV7-8 with TRBJ1-1; D is unresolved. V was shortened by 0 bases and J by 1 base, with 6 bases between the two germline ends. Per the germline V gene, CDR1 is SGHVS and CDR2 is FQNEAQ. The CDR3 contains 14 residues. The chain's CDR3 is CASSLAVRNTEAFF. CDR3 nucleotide sequence: TGTGCCAGCAGCTTAGCGGTAAGGAACACTGAAGCTTTCTTT.

This clone was counted only a few times. This sequence joins TRBV5-1 and TRBJ2-5; D unresolved. V was trimmed by 6 bases and J by 5 bases, leaving 17 bases between them. The CDR3 contains 14 residues. Germline values: CDR1 SGHRS, CDR2 YFSETQ. The DNA for the CDR3 is TGCGCCAGCACCCCTTCACCGGCGGCGGAGACCCAGTACTTC. This translates into CASTPSPAAETQYF.

The CDR3 coding sequence is TGTGCCAGCAGTTTGACAGGCAGGGAGCAGTTCTTC. Translation gives CASSLTGREQFF. The V call is TRBV28, the J call TRBJ2-1, with D possibly matching TRBD1 (6 bases). Germline V gene data show CDR1 as MDHEN and CDR2 as SYDVKM. V lost 3 bases and J 10 bases, leaving 10 bases between the germline ends. The length of the CDR3 is 12 residues.

This chain connects TRBV5-1 to TRBJ1-2; D is unresolved. The CDR3 sequence is 14 residues long. Germline loops: CDR1 SGHRS, CDR2 YFSETQ. The ends were cut back, 3 bases at V and 3 bases at J, with 12 bases in the middle. CDR3 DNA sequence: TGCGCCAGCAGCTCGGTAGGGAGCGACTATGGCTACACCTTC. Translation gives CASSSVGSDYGYTF.

In this sample, this clone turned up once. In nucleotides, the CDR3 is TGTGCCAGCAGCTTAATCGGGGCTAGCGGAGGAGAGACCCAGTACTTC. Protein sequence: CASSLIGASGGETQYF. The chain combines TRBV11-2 with TRBJ2-5; 7 bases agree with TRBD2. This CDR3 contains 16 residues. Trimming took 2 bases from V and 4 from J; bases not matched to a gene: 10. Germline V gene lookup returns CDR1 SGHAT and CDR2 FQNNGV.

This clone was observed a single time. J is TRBJ2-1 and V is TRBV6-5, with 11 positions matching TRBD2. After removal of 4 bases from V and 4 bases from J, the junction contained 6 bases not matched to a gene. CDR1 is MNHEY, CDR2 SVGAGI, per germline. The CDR3 is made up of 16 amino acids. DNA of the CDR3: TGTGCCAGCAGTTCCGTGGGACTAGCGGAGTACAATGAGCAGTTCTTC. Translation gives CASSSVGLAEYNEQFF.

The rearrangement links TRBV28 to TRBJ2-7, with 11 bases that match TRBD2. This CDR3 has 14 residues. Looked up from germline, CDR1 is MDHEN and CDR2 is SYDVKM. V shed 4 bases, J shed 4 bases, and the junction held 3 bases outside the gene matches. DNA of the CDR3: TGTGCCAGCAGTTCAACTAGCGGGAGATACGAGCAGTACTTC. Translated: CASSSTSGRYEQYF.

The chain has TRBV25-1 and TRBJ2-7, with a weak D call TRBD2 (5 bases). Germline V gives CDR1 MGHDK, CDR2 SYGVNS. The CDR3 contains 16 residues. V shed 1 base and J shed 1 base, with 14 bases lying between them. CDR3 region: CASSESKRPYSYEQYF. In nucleotides, the CDR3 is TGTGCCAGCAGTGAATCGAAGCGGCCCTATTCCTACGAGCAGTACTTC.

About this clone: Possible read error: a much larger clone is one base away. Other DNA variants within this sample encode the same CDR3. The rearrangement uses TRBV5-1 and TRBJ2-5; no clear D. This CDR3 is built from 11 residues. V was cut by 3 bases and J by 3 bases, with 3 bases left in between. Germline values: CDR1 SGHRS, CDR2 YFSETQ. The CDR3 nucleotides read TGCGCCAGCAGCTGGGAAGAGACCCAGTACTTC. This gives the protein CASSWEETQYF.

This chain links TRBV7-9 with TRBJ1-2; D is undetermined. Per the germline V gene, CDR1 is SEHNR and CDR2 is FQNEAQ (reference sequence). The CDR3 runs to 13 residues. V lost 2 bases and J 8 bases, leaving 12 bases between the germline ends. The CDR3 DNA reads TGTGCCAGCAGCTTATTGGGAATAGAAGGCTACACCTTC. Translated: CASSLLGIEGYTF.

Note on this clone: The sample contains more than one DNA sequence encoding this CDR3. CDR3 sequence reads: CASSLAGRSEQYF. CDR3 DNA: TGCGCCAGCAGCTTGGCCGGGCGAAGCGAGCAGTACTTC. The V gene is TRBV5-1, the J gene TRBJ2-7; D is ambiguous. V was clipped by 0 bases and J by 6 bases, with 10 bases between them. Germline assignment: CDR1 SGHRS and CDR2 YFSETQ. This CDR3 region has 13 residues. The whole variable domain, filled in from reference TRBV5-1 and TRBJ2-7, reads KAGVTQTPRYLIKTRGQQVTLSCSPISGHRSVSWYQQTPGQGLQFLFEYFSETQRNKGNFPGRFSGRQFSNSRSEMNVSTLELGDSALYLCASSLAGRSEQYFGPGTRLTVT.

V and J are TRBV25-1 and TRBJ2-1, with D maybe TRBD1 (6 bases). The CDR3 contains 15 residues. Trimming took off 5 bases at V and 5 bases at J, with 16 bases between the two ends. Germline values: CDR1 MGHDK, CDR2 SYGVNS. In DNA, the CDR3 is TGTGCCAGCAGTACCCACCTGGGACACAACAATGAGCAGTTCTTC. It yields the protein CASSTHLGHNNEQFF.

The chain links TRBV2 to TRBJ2-5, with 8 bases matching TRBD2. The trim removed 6 bases at V and 4 bases at J, leaving 7 bases unmatched. This CDR3 is built from 14 residues. The germline gives CDR1 SNHLY, CDR2 FYNNEI. CDR3 sequence reads: CASREREIVETQYF. CDR3 nucleotides: TGTGCCAGCAGGGAGCGGGAGATCGTAGAGACCCAGTACTTC.

This clone was detected once. The genes are TRBV5-1 and TRBJ2-3, with 10 bases matching TRBD2. Germline CDR1 SGHRS, CDR2 YFSETQ. This CDR3 comprises 16 residues. With V trimmed by 0 bases and J by 5 bases, 6 bases remained unmatched. CDR3: CASSLAGGLALDTQYF. CDR3 nucleotides: TGCGCCAGCAGCTTGGCGGGGGGACTAGCGTTAGATACGCAGTATTTT.

J is TRBJ2-1 and V is TRBV4-3; 10 nucleotides agree with TRBD2. V shed 0 bases, J shed 0 bases, and the junction held 8 bases outside the gene matches. Germline assignment: CDR1 LGHNA and CDR2 YSLEER. CDR3 length equals 19 residues. The CDR3 DNA is TGCGCCAGCAGCCAAGAAGGTCCCTTAGCGGGAGGCTCCTACAATGAGCAGTTCTTC. This gives the protein CASSQEGPLAGGSYNEQFF.

The chain links TRBV27 to TRBJ2-7, with 9 positions matching TRBD2. Germline values: CDR1 MNHEY, CDR2 SMNVEV (reference sequence). The trim removed 5 bases at V and 7 bases at J, leaving 12 bases unmatched. The CDR3 runs to 15 residues. For the CDR3, the DNA is TGTGCCAGCAGTACGATAGCGGGAGCCTCGGGAGAGCAGTACTTC. This encodes CASSTIAGASGEQYF.

In its sample, this clone was seen once. This chain joins TRBV7-2 and TRBJ1-3, with TRBD1 identical over 7 bases. Germline values: CDR1 SGHTA, CDR2 FQGNSA. Losses at the gene ends were 5 bases for V and 4 bases for J; bases not matched to a gene: 11. This CDR3 comprises 16 residues. The CDR3 here is CASSQDRARTGNTIYF. CDR3 coding DNA: TGTGCCAGCAGCCAAGACAGGGCCCGGACCGGAAACACCATATATTTT.

This clone was observed once. CDR3 in amino acids: CASSLSTGAGEQYF. Written as DNA, the CDR3 is TGTGCCAGCAGTTTATCGACCGGGGCGGGCGAGCAGTACTTC. The chain joins TRBV27 to TRBJ2-7; perhaps D is TRBD1 or TRBD2 (5 bases each). V was shortened by 0 bases and J by 6 bases, with 12 bases between the two germline ends. CDR1 MNHEY and CDR2 SMNVEV come from the germline V gene (reference sequence). The CDR3 loop spans 14 amino acids.